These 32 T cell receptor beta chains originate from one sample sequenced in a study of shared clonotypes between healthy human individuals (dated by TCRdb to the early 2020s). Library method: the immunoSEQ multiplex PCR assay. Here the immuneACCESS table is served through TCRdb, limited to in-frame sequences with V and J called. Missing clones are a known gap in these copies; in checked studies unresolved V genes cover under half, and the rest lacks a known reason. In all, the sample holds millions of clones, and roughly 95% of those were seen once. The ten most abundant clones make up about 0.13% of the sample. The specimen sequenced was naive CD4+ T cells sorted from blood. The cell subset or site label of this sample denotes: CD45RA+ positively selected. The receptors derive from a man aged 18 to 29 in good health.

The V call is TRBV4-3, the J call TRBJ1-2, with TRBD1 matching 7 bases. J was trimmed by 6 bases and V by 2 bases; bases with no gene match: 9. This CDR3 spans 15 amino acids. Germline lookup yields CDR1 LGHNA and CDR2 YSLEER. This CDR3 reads CASSQIDRAIDGYTF. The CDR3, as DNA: TGCGCCAGCAGCCAAATTGACAGGGCGATAGATGGCTACACCTTC.

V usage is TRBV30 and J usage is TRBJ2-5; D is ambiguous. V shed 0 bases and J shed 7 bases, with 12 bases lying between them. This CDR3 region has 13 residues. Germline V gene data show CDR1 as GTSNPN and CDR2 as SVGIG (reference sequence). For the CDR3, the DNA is TGTGCCTGGAGTGTAAAGTCCTTAGGGACCCAGTACTTC. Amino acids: CAWSVKSLGTQYF.

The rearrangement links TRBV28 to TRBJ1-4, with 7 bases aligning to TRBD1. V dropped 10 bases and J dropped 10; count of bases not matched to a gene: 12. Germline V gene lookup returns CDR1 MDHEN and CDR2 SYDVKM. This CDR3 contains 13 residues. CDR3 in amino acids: CATKVPGGRKLFF. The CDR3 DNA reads TGTGCCACCAAGGTCCCAGGGGGGAGAAAACTGTTTTTT.

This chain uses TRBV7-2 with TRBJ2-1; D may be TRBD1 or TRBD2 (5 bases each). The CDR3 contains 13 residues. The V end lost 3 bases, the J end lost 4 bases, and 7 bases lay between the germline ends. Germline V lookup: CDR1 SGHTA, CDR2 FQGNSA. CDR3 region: CASSFGAYNEQFF. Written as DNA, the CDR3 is TGTGCCAGCAGCTTCGGGGCTTACAATGAGCAGTTCTTC.

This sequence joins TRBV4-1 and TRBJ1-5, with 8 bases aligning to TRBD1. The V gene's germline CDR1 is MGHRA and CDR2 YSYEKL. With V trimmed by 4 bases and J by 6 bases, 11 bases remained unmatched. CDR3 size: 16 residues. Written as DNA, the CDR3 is TGCGCCAGCAGCCCCTCGGGGGCAGGGGGCGGTCAGCCCCAGCATTTT. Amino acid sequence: CASSPSGAGGGQPQHF.

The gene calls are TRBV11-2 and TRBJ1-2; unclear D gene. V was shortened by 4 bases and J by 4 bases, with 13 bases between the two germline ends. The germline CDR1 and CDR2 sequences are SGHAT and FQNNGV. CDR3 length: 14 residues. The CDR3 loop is CASSSPIGPYGYTF. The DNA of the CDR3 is TGTGCCAGCAGCTCCCCCATTGGGCCCTATGGCTACACCTTC.

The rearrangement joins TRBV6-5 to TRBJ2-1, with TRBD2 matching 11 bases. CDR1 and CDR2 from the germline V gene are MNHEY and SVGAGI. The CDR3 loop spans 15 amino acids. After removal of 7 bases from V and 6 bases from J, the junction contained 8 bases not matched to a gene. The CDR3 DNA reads TGTGCCAGCACCCACCCTAGCGGGGGGCGCAATGAGCAGTTCTTC. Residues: CASTHPSGGRNEQFF.

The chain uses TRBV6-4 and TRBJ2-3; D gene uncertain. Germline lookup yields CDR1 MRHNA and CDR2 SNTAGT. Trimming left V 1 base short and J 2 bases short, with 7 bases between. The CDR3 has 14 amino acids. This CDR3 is CASSDWPNTDTQYF. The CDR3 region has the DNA TGTGCCAGCAGTGACTGGCCGAACACAGATACGCAGTATTTT.

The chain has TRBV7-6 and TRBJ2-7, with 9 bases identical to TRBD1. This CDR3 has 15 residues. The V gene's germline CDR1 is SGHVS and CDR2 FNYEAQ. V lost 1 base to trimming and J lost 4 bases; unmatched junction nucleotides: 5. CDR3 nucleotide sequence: TGTGCCAGCAGCTTAGGGACAGGGGTAGCGTACGAGCAGTACTTC. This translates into CASSLGTGVAYEQYF.

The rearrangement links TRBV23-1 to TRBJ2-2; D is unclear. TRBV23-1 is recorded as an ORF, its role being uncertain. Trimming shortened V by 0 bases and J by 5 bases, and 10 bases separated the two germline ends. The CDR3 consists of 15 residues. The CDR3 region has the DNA TGCGCCAGCAGTCAATCTCGGCGCGGAACCGGGGAGCTGTTTTTT. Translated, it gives CASSQSRRGTGELFF.

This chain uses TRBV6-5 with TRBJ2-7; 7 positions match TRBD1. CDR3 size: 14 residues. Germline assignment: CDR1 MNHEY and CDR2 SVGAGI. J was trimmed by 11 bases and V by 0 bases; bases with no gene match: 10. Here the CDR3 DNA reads TGTGCCAGCAGTTACTCGATACAGGGGCCCCCAAAGTACTTC. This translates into CASSYSIQGPPKYF.

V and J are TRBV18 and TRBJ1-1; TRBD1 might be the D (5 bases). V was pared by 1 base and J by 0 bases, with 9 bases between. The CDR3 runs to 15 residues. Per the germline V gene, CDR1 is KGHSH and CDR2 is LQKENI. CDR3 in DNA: TGTGCCAGCTCACCACAGGGACTCGTGAACACTGAAGCTTTCTTT. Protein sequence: CASSPQGLVNTEAFF.

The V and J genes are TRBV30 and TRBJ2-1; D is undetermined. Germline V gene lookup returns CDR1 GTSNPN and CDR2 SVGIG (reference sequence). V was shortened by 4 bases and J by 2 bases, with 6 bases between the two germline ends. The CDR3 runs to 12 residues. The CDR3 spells CAWTVTYNEQFF. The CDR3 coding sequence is TGTGCCTGGACCGTTACCTACAATGAGCAGTTCTTC. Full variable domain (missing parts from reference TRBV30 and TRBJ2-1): SQTIHQWPATLVQPVGSPLSLECTVEGTSNPNLYWYRQAAGRGLQLLFYSVGIGQISSEVPQNLSASRPQDRQFILSSKKLLLSDSGFYLCAWTVTYNEQFFGPGTRLTVL.

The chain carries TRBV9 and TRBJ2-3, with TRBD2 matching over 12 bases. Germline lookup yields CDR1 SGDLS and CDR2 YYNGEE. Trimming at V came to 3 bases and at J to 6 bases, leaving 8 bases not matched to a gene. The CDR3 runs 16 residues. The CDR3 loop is CASSGTSGGFGDTQYF. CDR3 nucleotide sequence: TGTGCCAGCAGCGGCACTAGCGGGGGGTTCGGCGATACGCAGTATTTT.

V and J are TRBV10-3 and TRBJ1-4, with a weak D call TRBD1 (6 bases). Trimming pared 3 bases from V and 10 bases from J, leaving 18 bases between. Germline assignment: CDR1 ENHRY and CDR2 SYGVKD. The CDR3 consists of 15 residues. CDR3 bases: TGTGCCATCAGTGAACTGGACAGTCCCCCTGGAAAACTGTTTTTT. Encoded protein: CAISELDSPPGKLFF.

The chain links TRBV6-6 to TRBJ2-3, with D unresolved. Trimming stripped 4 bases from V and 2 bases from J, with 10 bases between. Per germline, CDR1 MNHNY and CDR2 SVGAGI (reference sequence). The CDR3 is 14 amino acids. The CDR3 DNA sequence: TGTGCCAGCAGTTTTCCCCTCGCCACAGATACGCAGTATTTT. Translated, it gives CASSFPLATDTQYF.

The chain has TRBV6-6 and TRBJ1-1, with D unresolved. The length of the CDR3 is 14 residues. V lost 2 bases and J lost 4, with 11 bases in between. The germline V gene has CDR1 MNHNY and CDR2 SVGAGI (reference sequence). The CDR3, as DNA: TGTGCCAGCAGTTACCCTCCTGAGGCCACTGAAGCTTTCTTT. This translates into CASSYPPEATEAFF.

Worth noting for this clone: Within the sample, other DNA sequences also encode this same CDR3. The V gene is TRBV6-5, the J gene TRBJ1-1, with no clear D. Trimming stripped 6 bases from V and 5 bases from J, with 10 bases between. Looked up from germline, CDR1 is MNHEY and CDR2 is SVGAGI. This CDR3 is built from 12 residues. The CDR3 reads CASSRGDTEAFF. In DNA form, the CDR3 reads TGTGCCAGCAGCCGTGGAGATACTGAAGCTTTCTTT.

This CDR3 reads CASSLRLGSNQPQHF. The DNA for the CDR3 is TGTGCCAGCAGCTTAAGGCTAGGGAGCAATCAGCCCCAGCATTTT. The chain uses TRBV7-6 and TRBJ1-5; D call uncertain. The CDR3 is 15 amino acids. Trimming took 2 bases from V and 1 from J, leaving 9 bases between them. Germline assignment: CDR1 SGHVS and CDR2 FNYEAQ.

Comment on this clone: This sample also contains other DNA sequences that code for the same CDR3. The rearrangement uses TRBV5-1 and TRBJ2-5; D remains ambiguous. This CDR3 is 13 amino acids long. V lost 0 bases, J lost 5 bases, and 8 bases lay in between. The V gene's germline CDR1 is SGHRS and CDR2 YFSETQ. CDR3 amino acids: CASSLALGETQYF. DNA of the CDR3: TGCGCCAGCAGCTTGGCCTTGGGGGAGACCCAGTACTTC.

The CDR3, as DNA: TGTGCCAGCAGCCTGACAGGGTTGGGTGAAAAACTGTTTTTT. Amino acid sequence: CASSLTGLGEKLFF. V is TRBV25-1 and J is TRBJ1-4, with 7 bases lining up with TRBD1. The CDR3 has 14 amino acids. V lost 6 bases to trimming and J lost 7 bases; unmatched junction nucleotides: 8. Germline CDR1 reads MGHDK; CDR2 reads SYGVNS.

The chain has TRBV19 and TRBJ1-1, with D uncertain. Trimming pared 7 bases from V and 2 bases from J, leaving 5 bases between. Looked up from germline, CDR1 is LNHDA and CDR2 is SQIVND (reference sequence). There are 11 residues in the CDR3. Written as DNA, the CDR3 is TGTGCCAGTATTAGAAACACTGAAGCTTTCTTT. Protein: CASIRNTEAFF.

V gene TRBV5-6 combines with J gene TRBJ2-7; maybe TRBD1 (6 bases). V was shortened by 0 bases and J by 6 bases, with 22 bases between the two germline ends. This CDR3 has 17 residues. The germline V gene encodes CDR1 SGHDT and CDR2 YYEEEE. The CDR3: CASSLDGQLQVASEQYF. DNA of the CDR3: TGTGCCAGCAGCTTGGACGGACAGCTCCAGGTAGCGAGCGAGCAGTACTTC. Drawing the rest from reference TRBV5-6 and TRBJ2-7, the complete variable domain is DAGVTQSPTHLIKTRGQQVTLRCSPKSGHDTVSWYQQALGQGPQFIFQYYEEEERQRGNFPDRFSGHQFPNYSSELNVNALLLGDSALYLCASSLDGQLQVASEQYFGPGTRLTVT.

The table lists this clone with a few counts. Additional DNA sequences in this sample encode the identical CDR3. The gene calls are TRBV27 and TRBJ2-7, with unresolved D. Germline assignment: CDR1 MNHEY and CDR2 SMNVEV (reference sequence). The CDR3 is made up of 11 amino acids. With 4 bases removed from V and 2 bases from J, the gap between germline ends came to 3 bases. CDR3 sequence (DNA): TGTGCCAGCAGTTCCGCCTACGAGCAGTACTTC. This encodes CASSSAYEQYF.

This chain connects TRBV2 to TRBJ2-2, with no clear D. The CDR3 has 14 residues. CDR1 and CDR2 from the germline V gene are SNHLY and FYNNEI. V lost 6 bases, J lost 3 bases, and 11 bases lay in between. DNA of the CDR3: TGTGCCAGCAGAAGTGGCACCCACACCGGGGAGCTGTTTTTT. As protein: CASRSGTHTGELFF.

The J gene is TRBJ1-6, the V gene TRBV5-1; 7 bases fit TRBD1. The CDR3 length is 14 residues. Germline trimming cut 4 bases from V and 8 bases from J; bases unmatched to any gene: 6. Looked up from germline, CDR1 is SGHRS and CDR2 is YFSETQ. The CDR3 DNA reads TGCGCCAGCAGCCCCGGGACAGATTATTCACCCCTCCACTTT. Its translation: CASSPGTDYSPLHF. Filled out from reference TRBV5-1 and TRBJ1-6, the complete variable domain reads KAGVTQTPRYLIKTRGQQVTLSCSPISGHRSVSWYQQTPGQGLQFLFEYFSETQRNKGNFPGRFSGRQFSNSRSEMNVSTLELGDSALYLCASSPGTDYSPLHFGNGTRLTVT.

In nucleotides, the CDR3 is TGTGCCAGCAGCGTAATACCCGCGAACACCGGGGAGCTGTTTTTT. Translation: CASSVIPANTGELFF. The chain recombines TRBV9 with TRBJ2-2; D gene uncertain. CDR1 SGDLS and CDR2 YYNGEE come from the germline V gene. V lost 1 base to trimming and J lost 0 bases, with 7 bases between them. The CDR3 sequence is 15 residues long.

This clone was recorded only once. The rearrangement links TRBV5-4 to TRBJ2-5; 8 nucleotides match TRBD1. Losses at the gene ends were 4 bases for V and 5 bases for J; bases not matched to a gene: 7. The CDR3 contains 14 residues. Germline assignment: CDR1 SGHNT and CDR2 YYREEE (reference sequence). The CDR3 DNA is TGTGCCAGCAGCCTGGACAGGGTTGGTGAGACCCAGTACTTC. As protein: CASSLDRVGETQYF.

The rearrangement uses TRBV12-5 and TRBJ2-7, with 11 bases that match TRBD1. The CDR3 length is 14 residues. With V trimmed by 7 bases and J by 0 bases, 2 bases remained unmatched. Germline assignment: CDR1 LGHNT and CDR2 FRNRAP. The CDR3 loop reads CASAGTGGSYEQYF. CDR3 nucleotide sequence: TGTGCTAGTGCCGGGACAGGGGGCTCCTACGAGCAGTACTTC.

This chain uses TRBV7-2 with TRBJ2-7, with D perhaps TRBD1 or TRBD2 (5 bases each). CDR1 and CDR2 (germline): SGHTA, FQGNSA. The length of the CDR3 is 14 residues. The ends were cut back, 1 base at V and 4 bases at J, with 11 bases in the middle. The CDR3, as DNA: TGTGCCAGCAGCTTAGTGGTTGGGGGTTACGAGCAGTACTTC. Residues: CASSLVVGGYEQYF. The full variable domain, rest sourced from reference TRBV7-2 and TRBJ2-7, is GAGVSQSPSNKVTEKGKDVELRCDPISGHTALYWYRQSLGQGLEFLIYFQGNSAPDKSGLPSDRFSAERTGGSVSTLTIQRTQQEDSAVYLCASSLVVGGYEQYFGPGTRLTVT.

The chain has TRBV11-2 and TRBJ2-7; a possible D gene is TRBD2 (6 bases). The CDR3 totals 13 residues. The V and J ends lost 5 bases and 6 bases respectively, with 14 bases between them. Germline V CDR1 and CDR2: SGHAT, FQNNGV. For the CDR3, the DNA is TGTGCCAGCAGCAATGCCATCGGGGGCGAGCAGTACTTC. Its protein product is CASSNAIGGEQYF.

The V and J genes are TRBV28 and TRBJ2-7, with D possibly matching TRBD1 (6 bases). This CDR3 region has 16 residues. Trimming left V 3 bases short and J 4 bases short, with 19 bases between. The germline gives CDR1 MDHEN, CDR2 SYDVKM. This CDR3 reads CASSFGGPPKLYEQYF. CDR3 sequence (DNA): TGTGCCAGCAGTTTTGGGGGCCCGCCAAAGCTATACGAGCAGTACTTC.